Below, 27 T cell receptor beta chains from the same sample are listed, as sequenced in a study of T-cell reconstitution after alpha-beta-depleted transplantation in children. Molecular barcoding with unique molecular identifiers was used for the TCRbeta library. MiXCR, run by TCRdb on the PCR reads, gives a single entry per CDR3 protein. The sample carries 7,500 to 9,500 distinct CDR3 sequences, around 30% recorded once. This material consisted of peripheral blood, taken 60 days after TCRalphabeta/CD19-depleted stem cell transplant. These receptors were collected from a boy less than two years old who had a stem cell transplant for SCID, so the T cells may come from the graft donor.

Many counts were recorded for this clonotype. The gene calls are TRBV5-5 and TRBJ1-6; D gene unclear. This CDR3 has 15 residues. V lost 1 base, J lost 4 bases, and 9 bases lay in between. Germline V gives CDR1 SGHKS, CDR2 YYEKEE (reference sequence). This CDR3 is CASSLTGPYNSPLHF. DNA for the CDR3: TGTGCCAGCAGCTTGACCGGGCCATATAATTCACCCCTCCACTTT.

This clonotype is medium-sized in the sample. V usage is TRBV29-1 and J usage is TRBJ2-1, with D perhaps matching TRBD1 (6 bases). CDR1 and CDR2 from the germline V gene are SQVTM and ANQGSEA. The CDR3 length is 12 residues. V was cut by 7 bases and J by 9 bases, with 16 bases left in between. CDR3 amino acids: CSDRTGFTEQFF. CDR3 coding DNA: TGCAGCGATAGAACAGGGTTCACTGAGCAGTTCTTC.

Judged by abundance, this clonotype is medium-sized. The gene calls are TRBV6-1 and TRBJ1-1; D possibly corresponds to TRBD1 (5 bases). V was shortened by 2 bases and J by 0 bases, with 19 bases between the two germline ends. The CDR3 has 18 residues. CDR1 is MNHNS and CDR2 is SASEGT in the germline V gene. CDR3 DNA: TGTGCCAGCAGTGAATTTGGCAGGGTAACTCAAATGAACACTGAAGCTTTCTTT. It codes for CASSEFGRVTQMNTEAFF.

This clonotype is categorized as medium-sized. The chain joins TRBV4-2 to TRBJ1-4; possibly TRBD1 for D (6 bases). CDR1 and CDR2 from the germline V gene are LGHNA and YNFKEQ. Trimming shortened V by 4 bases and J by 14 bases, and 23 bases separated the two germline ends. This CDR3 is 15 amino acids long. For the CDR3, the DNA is TGTGCCAGCAGCCGAGATCCCGGGACATTGCCCGCGCTGTTTTTT. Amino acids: CASSRDPGTLPALFF.

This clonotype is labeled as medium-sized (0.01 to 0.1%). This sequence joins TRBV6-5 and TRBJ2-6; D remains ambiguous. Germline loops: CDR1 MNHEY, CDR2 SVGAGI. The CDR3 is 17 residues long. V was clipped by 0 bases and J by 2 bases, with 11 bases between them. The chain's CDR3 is CASSYSLPPAGANVLTF. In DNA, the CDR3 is TGTGCCAGCAGTTACTCGCTCCCGCCTGCTGGGGCCAACGTCCTGACTTTC.

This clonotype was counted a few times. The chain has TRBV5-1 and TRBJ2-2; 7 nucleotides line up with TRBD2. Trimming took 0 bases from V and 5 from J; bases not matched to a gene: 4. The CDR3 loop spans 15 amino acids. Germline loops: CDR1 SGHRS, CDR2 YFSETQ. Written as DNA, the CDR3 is TGCGCCAGCAGCTTGGCCTTTAGCGGGACCGGGGAGCTGTTTTTT. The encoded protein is CASSLAFSGTGELFF.

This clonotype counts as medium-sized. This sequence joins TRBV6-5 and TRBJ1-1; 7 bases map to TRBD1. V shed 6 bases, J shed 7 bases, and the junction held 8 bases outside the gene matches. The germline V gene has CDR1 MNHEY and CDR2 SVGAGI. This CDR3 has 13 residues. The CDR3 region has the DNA TGTGCCAGCAGAAACAGGGGAAAGAATGAAGCTTTCTTT. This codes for CASRNRGKNEAFF.

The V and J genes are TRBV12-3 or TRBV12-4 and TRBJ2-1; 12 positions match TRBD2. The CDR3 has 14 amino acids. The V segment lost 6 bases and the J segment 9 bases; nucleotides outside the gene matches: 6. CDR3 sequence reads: CASSPTSGSPEQFF. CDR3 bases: TGTGCCAGCAGCCCGACTAGCGGGAGTCCTGAGCAGTTCTTC.

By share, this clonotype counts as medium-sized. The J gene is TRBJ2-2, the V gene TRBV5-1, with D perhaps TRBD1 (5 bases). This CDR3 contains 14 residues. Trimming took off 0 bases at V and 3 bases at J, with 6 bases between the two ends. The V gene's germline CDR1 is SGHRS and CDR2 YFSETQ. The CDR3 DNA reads TGCGCCAGCAGCTTGGACAGGTACACCGGGGAGCTGTTTTTT. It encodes CASSLDRYTGELFF.

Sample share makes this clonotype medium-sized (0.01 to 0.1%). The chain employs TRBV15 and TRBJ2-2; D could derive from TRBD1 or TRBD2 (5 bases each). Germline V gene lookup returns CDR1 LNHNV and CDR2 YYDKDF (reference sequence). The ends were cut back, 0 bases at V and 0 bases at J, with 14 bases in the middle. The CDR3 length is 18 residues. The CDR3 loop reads CATSRDTVGTSNTGELFF. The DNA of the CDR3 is TGTGCCACCAGCAGAGATACCGTCGGGACCTCGAACACCGGGGAGCTGTTTTTT.

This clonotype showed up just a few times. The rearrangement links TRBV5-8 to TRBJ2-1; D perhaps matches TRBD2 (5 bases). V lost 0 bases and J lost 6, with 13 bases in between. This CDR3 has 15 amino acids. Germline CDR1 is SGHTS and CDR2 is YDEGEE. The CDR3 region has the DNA TGTGCCAGCAGCTTGGGAGGAGCTAGCCGCAATGAGCAGTTCTTC. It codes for CASSLGGASRNEQFF.

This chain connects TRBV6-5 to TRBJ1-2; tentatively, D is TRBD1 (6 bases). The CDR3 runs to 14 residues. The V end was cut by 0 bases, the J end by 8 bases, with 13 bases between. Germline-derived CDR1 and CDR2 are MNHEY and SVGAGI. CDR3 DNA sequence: TGTGCCAGCAGTTACTCAAGGGGGGGCGCGGGCTACACCTTC. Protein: CASSYSRGGAGYTF.

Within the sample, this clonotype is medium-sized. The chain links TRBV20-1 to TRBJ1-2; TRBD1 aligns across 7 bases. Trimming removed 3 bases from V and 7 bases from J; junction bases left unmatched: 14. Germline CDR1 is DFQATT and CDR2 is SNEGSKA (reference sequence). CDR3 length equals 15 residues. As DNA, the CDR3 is TGCAGTGCTAGGGACAGGTTAGGGGGTGTTCGTGGCTACACCTTC. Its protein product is CSARDRLGGVRGYTF.

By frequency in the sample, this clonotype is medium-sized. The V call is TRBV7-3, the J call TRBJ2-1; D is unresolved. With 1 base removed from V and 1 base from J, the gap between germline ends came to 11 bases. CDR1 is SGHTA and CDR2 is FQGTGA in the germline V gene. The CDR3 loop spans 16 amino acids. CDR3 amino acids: CASSLRCGYSYNEQFF. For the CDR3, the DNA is TGTGCCAGCAGCTTAAGGTGCGGTTATTCCTACAATGAGCAGTTCTTC.

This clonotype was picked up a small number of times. CDR3 amino acids: CASSHRPDWNTEAFF. CDR3 DNA sequence: TGTGCCAGCAGCCACCGGCCGGACTGGAACACTGAAGCTTTCTTT. The J gene is TRBJ1-1, the V gene TRBV5-4, with no clear D. V lost 4 bases, J lost 1 base, and 14 bases lay in between. The CDR3 is 15 residues long. Germline CDR1 is SGHNT and CDR2 is YYREEE (reference sequence).

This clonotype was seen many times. CDR3 loop: CATSRGTYKRLNTIYF. CDR3 in DNA: TGTGCCACCAGCAGAGGGACGTATAAAAGATTAAACACCATATATTTT. This sequence joins TRBV15 and TRBJ1-3; D gene ambiguous. Germline CDR1 reads LNHNV; CDR2 reads YYDKDF (reference sequence). CDR3 length: 16 residues. With 1 base removed from V and 6 bases from J, the gap between germline ends came to 16 bases. Filled out from reference TRBV15 and TRBJ1-3, the complete variable domain reads DAMVIQNPRYQVTQFGKPVTLSCSQTLNHNVMYWYQQKSSQAPKLLFHYYDKDFNNEADTPDNFQSRRPNTSFCFLDIRSPGLGDTAMYLCATSRGTYKRLNTIYFGEGSWLTVV.

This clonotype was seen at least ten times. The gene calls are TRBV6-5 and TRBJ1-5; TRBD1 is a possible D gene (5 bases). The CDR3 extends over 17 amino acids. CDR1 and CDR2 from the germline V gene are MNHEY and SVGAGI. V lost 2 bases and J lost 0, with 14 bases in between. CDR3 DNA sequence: TGTGCCAGCAGTTACCTCCAGGGCCCCAATAGCAATCAGCCCCAGCATTTT. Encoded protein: CASSYLQGPNSNQPQHF.

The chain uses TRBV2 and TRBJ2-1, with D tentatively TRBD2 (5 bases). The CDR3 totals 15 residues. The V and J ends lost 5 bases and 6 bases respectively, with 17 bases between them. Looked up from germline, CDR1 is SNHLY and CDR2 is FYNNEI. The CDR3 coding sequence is TGTGCCAGCAGTTTCCAGCGCTTGGGAGCCAATGAGCAGTTCTTC. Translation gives CASSFQRLGANEQFF.

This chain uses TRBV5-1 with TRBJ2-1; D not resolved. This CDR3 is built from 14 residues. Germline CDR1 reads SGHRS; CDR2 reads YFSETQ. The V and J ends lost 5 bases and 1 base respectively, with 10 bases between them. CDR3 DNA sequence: TGCGCCAGCAGGGCCCTACTTTCCTACAATGAGCAGTTCTTC. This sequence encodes CASRALLSYNEQFF.

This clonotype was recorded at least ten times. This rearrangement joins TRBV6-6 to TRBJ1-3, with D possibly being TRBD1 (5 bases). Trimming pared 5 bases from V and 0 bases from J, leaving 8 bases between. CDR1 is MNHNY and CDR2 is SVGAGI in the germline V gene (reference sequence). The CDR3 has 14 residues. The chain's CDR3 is CASSIQGSGNTIYF. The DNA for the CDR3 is TGTGCCAGCAGTATCCAGGGCTCTGGAAACACCATATATTTT.

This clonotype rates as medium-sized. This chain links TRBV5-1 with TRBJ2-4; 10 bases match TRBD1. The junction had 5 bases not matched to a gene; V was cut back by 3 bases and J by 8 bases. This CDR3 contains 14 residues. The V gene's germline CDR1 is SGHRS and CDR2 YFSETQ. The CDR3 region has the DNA TGCGCCAGCAGCTGGACAGGGGGGGGAGACATTCAGTACTTC. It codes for CASSWTGGGDIQYF.

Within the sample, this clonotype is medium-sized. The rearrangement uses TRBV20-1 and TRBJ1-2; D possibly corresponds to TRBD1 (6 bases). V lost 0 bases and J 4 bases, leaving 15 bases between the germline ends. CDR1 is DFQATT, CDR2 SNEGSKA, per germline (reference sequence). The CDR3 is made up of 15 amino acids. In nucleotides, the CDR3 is TGCAGTGCTAGAGATGGGGGAGGAGGGGGCTATGGCTACACCTTC. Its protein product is CSARDGGGGGYGYTF.

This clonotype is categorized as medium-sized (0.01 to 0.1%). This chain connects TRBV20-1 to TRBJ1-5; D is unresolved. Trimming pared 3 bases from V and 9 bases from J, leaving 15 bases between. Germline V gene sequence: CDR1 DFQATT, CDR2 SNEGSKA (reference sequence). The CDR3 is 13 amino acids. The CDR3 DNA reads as TGCAGTGCTAGTATGGCGCCCCGGTGGCCCCAGCATTTT. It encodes CSASMAPRWPQHF.

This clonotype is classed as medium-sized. CDR3: CASSFIHRYEQYF. In DNA form, the CDR3 reads TGCGCCAGCAGCTTTATCCACCGCTACGAGCAGTACTTC. This rearrangement joins TRBV5-1 to TRBJ2-7; no reliable D call. This CDR3 comprises 13 residues. Germline-derived CDR1 and CDR2 are SGHRS and YFSETQ. Trimming removed 2 bases from V and 3 bases from J, with 9 bases in between. Filled out from reference TRBV5-1 and TRBJ2-7, the complete variable domain reads KAGVTQTPRYLIKTRGQQVTLSCSPISGHRSVSWYQQTPGQGLQFLFEYFSETQRNKGNFPGRFSGRQFSNSRSEMNVSTLELGDSALYLCASSFIHRYEQYFGPGTRLTVT.

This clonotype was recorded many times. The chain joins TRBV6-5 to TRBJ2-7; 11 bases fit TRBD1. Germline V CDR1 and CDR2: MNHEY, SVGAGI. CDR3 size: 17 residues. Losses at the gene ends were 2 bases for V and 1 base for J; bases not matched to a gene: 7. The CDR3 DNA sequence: TGTGCCAGCAGTTACCCCCCGGGACAGGGGGTATCCTACGAGCAGTACTTC. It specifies CASSYPPGQGVSYEQYF.

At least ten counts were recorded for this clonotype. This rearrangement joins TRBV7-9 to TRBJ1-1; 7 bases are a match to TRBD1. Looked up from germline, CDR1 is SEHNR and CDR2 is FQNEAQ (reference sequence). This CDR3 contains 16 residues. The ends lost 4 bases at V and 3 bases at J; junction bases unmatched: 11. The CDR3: CASSSAWTGRYTEAFF. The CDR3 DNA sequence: TGTGCCAGCAGCTCCGCGTGGACAGGCAGGTACACTGAAGCTTTCTTT.

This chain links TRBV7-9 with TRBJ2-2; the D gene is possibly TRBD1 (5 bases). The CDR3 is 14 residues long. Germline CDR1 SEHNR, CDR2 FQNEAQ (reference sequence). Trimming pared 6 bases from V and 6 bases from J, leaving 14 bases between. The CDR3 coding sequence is TGTGCCAGCAGAAAGATACAGGTTTCCGGGGAGCTGTTTTTT. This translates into CASRKIQVSGELFF.